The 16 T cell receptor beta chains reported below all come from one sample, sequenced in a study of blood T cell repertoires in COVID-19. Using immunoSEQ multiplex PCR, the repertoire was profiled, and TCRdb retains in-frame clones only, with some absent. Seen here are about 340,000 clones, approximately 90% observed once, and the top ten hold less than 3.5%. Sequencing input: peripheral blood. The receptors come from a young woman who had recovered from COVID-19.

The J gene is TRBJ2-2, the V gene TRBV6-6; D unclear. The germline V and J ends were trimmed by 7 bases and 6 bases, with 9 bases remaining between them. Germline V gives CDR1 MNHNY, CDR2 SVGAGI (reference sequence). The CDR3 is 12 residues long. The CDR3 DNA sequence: TGTGCCAGCACCCCTAACCCCGGGGAGCTGTTTTTT. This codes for CASTPNPGELFF.

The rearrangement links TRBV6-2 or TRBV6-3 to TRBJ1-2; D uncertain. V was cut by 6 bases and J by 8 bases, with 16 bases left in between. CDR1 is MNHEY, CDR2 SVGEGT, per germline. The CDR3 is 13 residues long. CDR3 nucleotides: TGTGCCAGCAGCCGGGTCAAAGGAGGGGGCTACACCTTC. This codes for CASSRVKGGGYTF.

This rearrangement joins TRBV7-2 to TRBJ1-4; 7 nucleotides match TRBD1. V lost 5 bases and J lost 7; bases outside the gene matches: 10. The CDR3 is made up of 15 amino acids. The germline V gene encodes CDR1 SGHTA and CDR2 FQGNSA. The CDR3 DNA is TGTGCCAGCAGCCGTTGGACAGGTAGAGGTGAAAAACTGTTTTTT. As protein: CASSRWTGRGEKLFF.

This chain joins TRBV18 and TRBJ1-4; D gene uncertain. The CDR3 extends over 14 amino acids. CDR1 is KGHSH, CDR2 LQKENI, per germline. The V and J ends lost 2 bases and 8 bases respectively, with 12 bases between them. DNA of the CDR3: TGTGCCAGCTCACCATCCGTTGCCGGGGAAAAACTGTTTTTT. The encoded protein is CASSPSVAGEKLFF.

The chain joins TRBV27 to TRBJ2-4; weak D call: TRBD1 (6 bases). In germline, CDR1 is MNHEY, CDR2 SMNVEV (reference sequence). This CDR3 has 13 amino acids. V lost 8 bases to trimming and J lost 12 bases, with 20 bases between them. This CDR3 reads CASGINRDATQYF. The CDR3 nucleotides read TGTGCCAGCGGGATCAACAGGGACGCGACTCAGTACTTC.

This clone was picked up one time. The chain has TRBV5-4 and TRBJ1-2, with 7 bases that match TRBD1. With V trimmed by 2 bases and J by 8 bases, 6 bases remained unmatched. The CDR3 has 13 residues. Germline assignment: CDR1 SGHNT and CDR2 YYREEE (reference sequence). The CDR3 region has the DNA TGTGCCAGCAGCTTAAAGGGGGCAAGAGGCTACACCTTC. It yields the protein CASSLKGARGYTF.

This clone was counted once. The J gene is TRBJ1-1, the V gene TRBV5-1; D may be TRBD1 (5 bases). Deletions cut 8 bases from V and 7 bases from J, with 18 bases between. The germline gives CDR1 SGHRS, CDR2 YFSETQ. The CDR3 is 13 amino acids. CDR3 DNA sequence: TGCGCCAGTTCGGCCCTTAGGGGCGTTGAAGCTTTCTTT. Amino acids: CASSALRGVEAFF.

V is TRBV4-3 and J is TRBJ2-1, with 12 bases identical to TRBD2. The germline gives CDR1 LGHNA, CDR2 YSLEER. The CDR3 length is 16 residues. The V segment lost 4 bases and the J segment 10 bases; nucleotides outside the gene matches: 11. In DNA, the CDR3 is TGCGCCAGCAGCCGACTGACTAGCGGGAGTCAGAGGGAGCAGTTCTTC. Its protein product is CASSRLTSGSQREQFF.

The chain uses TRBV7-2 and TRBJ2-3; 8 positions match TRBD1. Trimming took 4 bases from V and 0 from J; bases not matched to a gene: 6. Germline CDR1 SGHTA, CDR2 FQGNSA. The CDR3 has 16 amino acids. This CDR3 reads CASSSTGGRSTDTQYF. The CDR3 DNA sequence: TGTGCCAGCAGCTCAACAGGGGGGAGGAGCACAGATACGCAGTATTTT.

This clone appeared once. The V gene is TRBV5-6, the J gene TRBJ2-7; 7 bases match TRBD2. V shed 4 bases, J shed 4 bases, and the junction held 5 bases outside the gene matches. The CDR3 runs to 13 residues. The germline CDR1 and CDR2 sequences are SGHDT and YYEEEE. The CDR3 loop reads CASSRLREYEQYV. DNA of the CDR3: TGTGCCAGCAGCCGTCTGCGGGAGTACGAGCAGTACGTC.

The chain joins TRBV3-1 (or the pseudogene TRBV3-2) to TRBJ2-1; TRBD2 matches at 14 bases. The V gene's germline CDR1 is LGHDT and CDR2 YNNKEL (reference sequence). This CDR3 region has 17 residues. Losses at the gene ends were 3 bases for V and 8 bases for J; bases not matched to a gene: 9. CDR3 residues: CASSHPPGTSGSDEQFF. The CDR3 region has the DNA TGTGCCAGCAGCCACCCTCCCGGGACTAGCGGGAGCGATGAGCAGTTCTTC.

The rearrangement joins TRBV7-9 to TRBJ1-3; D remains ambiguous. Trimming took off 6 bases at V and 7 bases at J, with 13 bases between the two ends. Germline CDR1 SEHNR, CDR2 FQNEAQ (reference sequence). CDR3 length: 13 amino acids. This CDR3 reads CASSSARLNTIYF. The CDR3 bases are TGTGCCAGCAGTTCAGCCAGGCTCAACACCATATATTTT.

The chain's CDR3 is CASRLYQGANTEAFF. The CDR3, as DNA: TGTGCCAGCAGGCTTTACCAGGGCGCGAACACTGAAGCTTTCTTT. The chain uses TRBV11-3 and TRBJ1-1, with D tentatively TRBD1 (5 bases). Trimming cost V 6 bases and J 1 base, with 15 bases left between them. Germline V gene data show CDR1 as SGHNT and CDR2 as YENEEA. CDR3 size: 15 residues. Supplemented by reference TRBV11-3 and TRBJ1-1, the full variable domain reads EAGVVQSPRYKIIEKKQPVAFWCNPISGHNTLYWYLQNLGQGPELLIRYENEEAVDDSQLPKDRFSAERLKGVDSTLKIQPAELGDSAVYLCASRLYQGANTEAFFGQGTRLTVV.

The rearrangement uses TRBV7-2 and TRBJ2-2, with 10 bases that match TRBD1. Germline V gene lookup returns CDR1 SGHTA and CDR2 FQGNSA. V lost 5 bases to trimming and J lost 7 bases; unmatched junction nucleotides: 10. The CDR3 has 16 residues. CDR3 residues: CASSPTGTGVGGELFF. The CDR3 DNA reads TGTGCCAGCAGCCCGACCGGGACAGGGGTCGGCGGGGAGCTGTTTTTT.

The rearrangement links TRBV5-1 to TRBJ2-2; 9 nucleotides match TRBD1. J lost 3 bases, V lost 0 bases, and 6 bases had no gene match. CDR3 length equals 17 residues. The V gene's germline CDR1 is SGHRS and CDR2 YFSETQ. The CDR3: CASSLAPTGGYTGELFF. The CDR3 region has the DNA TGCGCCAGCAGCTTGGCGCCGACAGGGGGTTACACCGGGGAGCTGTTTTTT.

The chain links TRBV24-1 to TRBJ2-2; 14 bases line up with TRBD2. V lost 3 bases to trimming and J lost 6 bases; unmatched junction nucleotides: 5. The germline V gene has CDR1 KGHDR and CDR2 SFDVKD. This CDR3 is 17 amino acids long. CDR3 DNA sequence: TGTGCCACCAGTGATCAAAAGGGACTAGCGGGAGCCGGGGAGCTGTTTTTT. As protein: CATSDQKGLAGAGELFF.